This T cell receptor (beta chain) was sequenced for a study of CD8 T cells in ankylosing spondylitis. General study points: Within ankylosing spondylitis blood, a TCR beta motif made up of seven to nine highly homologous variants appeared to be characteristic. Disease-linked clones bore a CD8+ phenotype, appearing relatively rarely in peripheral blood.

TCR beta libraries were made by quantitative 5'-RACE with molecular barcodes. TCRdb re-called the 5' RACE reads through MiXCR, storing one row per CDR3 protein. The data show 150,000 to 200,000 distinct CDR3 sequences, with 30% to 40% seen just once and about 6% held by the top ten. This clonotype has just a few counts. Its cognate antigen is unknown. Sequencing used synovial fluid, either unsorted or a sorted T cell fraction (not recorded which). This receptor was identified in a male donor with ankylosing spondylitis.

CDR3 sequence (DNA): TGCGCCAGCAGCCAAGATGTACTAGGGACAGGGGTAGGCTATGGCTACACCTTC. Translated: CASSQDVLGTGVGYGYTF. This rearrangement joins TRBV4-3 to TRBJ1-2; 10 bases map to TRBD1. The CDR3 is 18 amino acids. V lost 0 bases to trimming and J lost 4 bases; unmatched junction nucleotides: 11. The germline V gene encodes CDR1 LGHNA and CDR2 YSLEER.